These 22 T cell receptor beta chains originate from one sample sequenced in a study of T cells in Graves' hyperthyroidism and ophthalmopathy. Amplification yielded TCR beta CDR3 regions, with RNA transcripts as the source. Initially, a first-round RT-PCR of the TCR CDR3 employed the HTBI primer set. TCRdb itself ran the multiplex PCR reads through MiXCR, one entry per CDR3 protein. Of about 840,000 distinct CDR3 sequences detected, about 38% appear once; the ten largest clones hold 8% to 9%. The sequenced material came from blood. These receptors originate from a man younger than 35 with Graves' hyperthyroidism.

This clonotype was found many times. Here the CDR3 DNA reads TGCGCCAGCAGCCCGGACAGTCTCGATCAGCCCCAGCATTTT. This translates into CASSPDSLDQPQHF. V is TRBV5-1 and J is TRBJ1-5; the D gene is possibly TRBD1 (6 bases). CDR1 SGHRS and CDR2 YFSETQ come from the germline V gene. The CDR3 spans 14 residues. The V end lost 4 bases, the J end lost 5 bases, and 13 bases lay between the germline ends.

With regard to this clonotype: The junction and the germline gene differ at one end; a read error may be behind it. The genes are TRBV20-1 and TRBJ2-7; D might be TRBD1 (6 bases). Germline-derived CDR1 and CDR2 are DFQATT and SNEGSKA (reference sequence). The CDR3 is 11 amino acids. Written as DNA, the CDR3 is TGCAGTGCCTCACAGGGCTACGAGCGGCACTTC. It codes for CSASQGYERHF.

The sample holds a few counts of this clonotype. This chain joins TRBV6-1 and TRBJ1-2, with a weak D call TRBD1 (5 bases). The germline CDR1 and CDR2 sequences are MNHNS and SASEGT. CDR3 size: 14 residues. The V gene lost 10 bases and the J gene lost 4 bases, with 19 bases spanning the gap. The CDR3 sequence: CAILRQGLGYGYTF. CDR3 sequence (DNA): TGTGCCATCTTACGTCAGGGATTGGGCTATGGCTACACCTTC.

Remarks on this clonotype: A clone one base away is much larger, so this may be a read error. The DNA for the CDR3 is TGTGCCAGCGGCCTACCTCAAACGGAGCAGTACTTC. As protein: CASGLPQTEQYF. The genes are TRBV7-8 and TRBJ2-7; D not certain. Per the germline V gene, CDR1 is SGHVS and CDR2 is FQNEAQ. The CDR3 is made up of 12 amino acids. Trimming took off 8 bases at V and 7 bases at J, with 15 bases between the two ends.

This clonotype has just one count. The chain couples TRBV30 to TRBJ1-1; the D is unclear. Trimming left V 0 bases short and J 5 bases short, with 10 bases between. CDR3 size: 13 residues. Germline loops: CDR1 GTSNPN, CDR2 SVGIG (reference sequence). The CDR3 bases are TGTGCCTGGAGTGTAGTCAGTGGGACTGAAGCTTTCTTT. This gives the protein CAWSVVSGTEAFF.

The chain recombines TRBV7-2 with TRBJ1-2; D is unclear. Trimming removed 5 bases at V and 6 bases at J, with 19 bases between. This CDR3 has 15 amino acids. Germline V CDR1 and CDR2: SGHTA, FQGNSA. The CDR3 sequence: CASSQHLSLADGYTF. The CDR3 nucleotides are TGTGCCAGCAGCCAACACTTATCCCTAGCGGATGGCTACACCTTC.

CDR3 in DNA: TGTGCCACCAGTGATTCGGACAGGGCGAACACTGAAGCTTTCTTT. It codes for CATSDSDRANTEAFF. V gene TRBV24-1 combines with J gene TRBJ1-1; 8 nucleotides match TRBD1. This CDR3 region has 15 residues. Trimming took 2 bases from V and 1 from J; bases not matched to a gene: 2. The germline CDR1 and CDR2 sequences are KGHDR and SFDVKD.

This clonotype was seen a handful of times. V and J are TRBV25-1 and TRBJ1-2, with a tentative D call TRBD1 (5 bases). Deletions cut 4 bases from V and 0 bases from J, with 15 bases between. The CDR3 has 16 residues. CDR1 is MGHDK and CDR2 is SYGVNS in the germline V gene. The CDR3: CASSVIQGLSNYGYTF. Here the CDR3 DNA reads TGTGCCAGCAGTGTCATCCAGGGCCTTTCTAACTATGGCTACACCTTC.

With respect to this clonotype: A much larger clone lies one base from this, so it may be a read error. CDR3 amino acids: CATSGTGLAEAFF. In nucleotides, the CDR3 is TGTGCCACCAGCGGGACAGGTTTGGCTGAAGCTTTCTTT. The chain employs TRBV15 and TRBJ1-1; 8 bases are shared with TRBD1. After removal of 5 bases from V and 6 bases from J, the junction contained 5 bases not matched to a gene. This CDR3 comprises 13 residues. Germline CDR1 reads LNHNV; CDR2 reads YYDKDF (reference sequence).

Ten or more counts support this clonotype. This chain links TRBV7-8 with TRBJ2-5, with a possible D match to TRBD1 (5 bases). The V and J ends lost 5 bases and 2 bases respectively, with 15 bases between them. Germline CDR1 is SGHVS and CDR2 is FQNEAQ. The CDR3 contains 15 residues. CDR3 sequence (DNA): TGTGCCAGCAGCATTTTCCAGGGTCAGCAAGAGACCCAGTACTTC. Translating it yields CASSIFQGQQETQYF.

The table lists this clonotype with a count of one. CDR3 nucleotides: TGCGCCAGCAGCTTCTCCCTCACAACACGGGGCGGGGAGCTGTTTTTT. It specifies CASSFSLTTRGGELFF. The J gene is TRBJ2-2, the V gene TRBV5-1; D perhaps matches TRBD2 (5 bases). The CDR3 runs 16 residues. Germline V gene lookup returns CDR1 SGHRS and CDR2 YFSETQ. V dropped 2 bases and J dropped 7 bases, with 18 bases sitting between them. The whole variable domain, remainder taken from reference TRBV5-1 and TRBJ2-2, is KAGVTQTPRYLIKTRGQQVTLSCSPISGHRSVSWYQQTPGQGLQFLFEYFSETQRNKGNFPGRFSGRQFSNSRSEMNVSTLELGDSALYLCASSFSLTTRGGELFFGEGSRLTVL.

This clonotype was counted many times. The rearrangement links TRBV11-3 to TRBJ1-6; D unresolved. The CDR3 totals 15 residues. CDR1 SGHNT and CDR2 YENEEA come from the germline V gene. Deletions cut 3 bases from V and 5 bases from J, with 11 bases between. The CDR3 DNA reads as TGTGCCAGCAGCTTCGACGGAGGGCATAATTCACCCCTCCACTTT. It translates to CASSFDGGHNSPLHF.

This clonotype has a count of ten or more. The chain combines TRBV29-1 with TRBJ1-3, with D possibly being TRBD1 (5 bases). Trimming removed 6 bases at V and 4 bases at J, with 13 bases between. The CDR3 is made up of 13 amino acids. From germline, CDR1 is SQVTM and CDR2 ANQGSEA. The CDR3 DNA reads TGCAGCGTCGACAGCTTCGGGGGAAACACCATATATTTT. It encodes CSVDSFGGNTIYF.

The DNA of the CDR3 is TGTGCCAGCAGCCCTCTCGGGTTGGGGGCTTTCTTT. It codes for CASSPLGLGAFF. The gene calls are TRBV9 and TRBJ1-1, with D uncertain. This CDR3 comprises 12 residues. Between the trimmed V and J ends, which lost 4 bases and 11 bases, there was a span of 15 bases. Germline V lookup: CDR1 SGDLS, CDR2 YYNGEE.

This clonotype appeared many times. The rearrangement links TRBV7-9 to TRBJ2-7, with 12 bases that match TRBD2. Germline loops: CDR1 SEHNR, CDR2 FQNEAQ (reference sequence). J lost 7 bases, V lost 6 bases, and 10 bases had no gene match. The CDR3 runs 15 residues. The CDR3 coding sequence is TGTGCCAGCAGTTCACTAGCGGGAGGAACCTGGGAGCAGTACTTC. Translated, it gives CASSSLAGGTWEQYF.

The rearrangement uses TRBV6-5 and TRBJ2-7; no reliable D call. The CDR3 length is 11 residues. CDR1 and CDR2 (germline): MNHEY, SVGAGI. The V end lost 7 bases, the J end lost 6 bases, and 10 bases lay between the germline ends. The CDR3, as DNA: TGTGCCAGCAAAACAGTGGCCGAGCAGTACTTC. It translates to CASKTVAEQYF.

This clonotype was observed a few times. J is TRBJ2-5 and V is TRBV20-1; D is uncertain. This CDR3 comprises 13 residues. Per germline, CDR1 DFQATT and CDR2 SNEGSKA (reference sequence). V dropped 6 bases and J dropped 0 bases, with 11 bases sitting between them. CDR3 sequence: CSAGSRNQETQYF. As DNA, the CDR3 is TGCAGTGCAGGATCTAGGAACCAAGAGACCCAGTACTTC.

This clonotype was seen at least ten times. The V and J genes are TRBV6-5 and TRBJ2-5; 14 bases fit TRBD2. The CDR3 sequence is 14 residues long. V dropped 11 bases and J dropped 4; count of bases not matched to a gene: 6. Germline V gene lookup returns CDR1 MNHEY and CDR2 SVGAGI. CDR3 protein: CAGGTSGRVETQYF. CDR3 nucleotide sequence: TGTGCCGGAGGGACTAGCGGGAGAGTAGAGACCCAGTACTTC.

This clonotype was seen repeatedly, ten times or more. The V call is TRBV5-1, the J call TRBJ2-7; 8 nucleotides align to TRBD1. Trimming removed 0 bases from V and 6 bases from J; junction bases left unmatched: 8. Germline V lookup: CDR1 SGHRS, CDR2 YFSETQ. The CDR3 has 15 residues. CDR3 sequence: CASSLGDRGTGEQYF. CDR3 DNA sequence: TGCGCCAGCAGCTTGGGCGACAGGGGAACTGGCGAGCAGTACTTC. Based on the CDR3 plus reference TRBV5-1 and TRBJ2-7, the full variable domain is KAGVTQTPRYLIKTRGQQVTLSCSPISGHRSVSWYQQTPGQGLQFLFEYFSETQRNKGNFPGRFSGRQFSNSRSEMNVSTLELGDSALYLCASSLGDRGTGEQYFGPGTRLTVT.

For this clonotype: The conserved phenylalanine or tryptophan is not found at the CDR3 terminus, so this likely reflects a read error. Because the CDR3's place on the DNA is in doubt, the DNA is left out and the CDR3 is given as listed by TCRdb. The rearrangement uses TRBV20-1 and TRBJ2-5; TRBD1 reflects the table's D call only, with no check against the DNA. The CDR3 is 18 residues long, ends included. From germline, CDR1 is DFQATT and CDR2 SNEGSKA (reference sequence). The CDR3 region is CSASVTGGMRMNGYTFGS.

This clonotype appeared many times. Written as DNA, the CDR3 is TGCGCCAGCAGGACAGCCTACGAGCAGTACTTC. It encodes CASRTAYEQYF. The rearrangement links TRBV10-2 to TRBJ2-7; D perhaps matches TRBD1 (5 bases). Trimming removed 6 bases at V and 2 bases at J, with 5 bases between. The CDR3 contains 11 residues. Germline V gene sequence: CDR1 WSHSY, CDR2 SAAADI.

The rearrangement links TRBV2 to TRBJ1-5, with D uncertain. Germline V gene data show CDR1 as SNHLY and CDR2 as FYNNEI. V lost 2 bases and J lost 4, with 9 bases in between. This CDR3 spans 14 amino acids. The CDR3 loop reads CASSENQMNQPQHF. DNA for the CDR3: TGTGCCAGCAGTGAAAATCAAATGAATCAGCCCCAGCATTTT. Full variable domain (outside the CDR3, taken from reference TRBV2 and TRBJ1-5): EPEVTQTPSHQVTQMGQEVILRCVPISNHLYFYWYRQILGQKVEFLVSFYNNEISEKSEIFDDQFSVERPDGSNFTLKIRSTKLEDSAMYFCASSENQMNQPQHFGDGTRLSIL.